These 24 T cell receptor beta chains were all obtained from the same sample, sequenced in a study of CD8+CD57+ T cells in acquired aplastic anemia. Using genomic DNA as the template, TCR beta VDJ and CDR3 profiling was carried out. TCRdb re-derived calls from the reads in MiXCR, one entry per CDR3 protein. Here the sample spans about 120,000 distinct CDR3 sequences, 30% to 45% being singletons. All patients picked for sequencing had shown, by flow cytometry, an expansion of CD8+CD57+ cells. Sequenced sample: sorted CD4+, CD8+, or CD8+CD57+ T cells (not recorded which) from PBMCs. The receptors come from a human donor with aplastic anemia.

The chain couples TRBV2 to TRBJ1-2, with a weak D call TRBD1 (6 bases). Germline V gives CDR1 SNHLY, CDR2 FYNNEI. The CDR3 spans 12 residues. V lost 7 bases to trimming and J lost 8 bases, with 14 bases between them. This chain's CDR3 is CASNTGPGGYTF. The CDR3 nucleotides are TGTGCCAGCAATACAGGGCCGGGCGGCTACACCTTC.

This sequence joins TRBV20-1 and TRBJ1-1; D ambiguous. V lost 5 bases and J lost 3, with 10 bases in between. CDR1 and CDR2 (germline): DFQATT, SNEGSKA (reference sequence). This CDR3 region has 12 residues. The CDR3 loop reads CSASVGDTEAFF. CDR3 bases: TGCAGTGCTTCTGTCGGGGACACTGAAGCTTTCTTT.

The chain uses TRBV4-2 and TRBJ2-3; 15 nucleotides match TRBD2. The CDR3 covers 20 residues. CDR1 and CDR2 (germline): LGHNA, YNFKEQ. Trimming at V came to 4 bases and at J to 3 bases, leaving 14 bases not matched to a gene. Written as DNA, the CDR3 is TGTGCCAGCAGCCGTACTGGCTTGGGACTAGCGGGGGGAGGGACAGATACGCAGTATTTT. Translation: CASSRTGLGLAGGGTDTQYF.

This clonotype was seen ten or more times. The gene calls are TRBV4-2 and TRBJ2-7, with 7 positions matching TRBD1. The ends lost 4 bases at V and 3 bases at J; junction bases unmatched: 6. The CDR3 has 14 amino acids. Per the germline V gene, CDR1 is LGHNA and CDR2 is YNFKEQ. CDR3 sequence reads: CASSRGQENYEQYF. The CDR3 DNA reads TGTGCCAGCAGCCGCGGACAGGAGAACTACGAGCAGTACTTC.

This clonotype appeared many times. The CDR3 here is CASSLEARQYEAFF. CDR3 in DNA: TGTGCCAGCAGCTTAGAAGCTCGGCAGTATGAAGCTTTCTTT. The chain uses TRBV11-1 and TRBJ1-1; no definite D call. Germline CDR1 reads SGHAT; CDR2 reads FQDESV (reference sequence). V lost 1 base and J lost 7, with 13 bases in between. There are 14 residues in the CDR3.

The chain recombines TRBV7-2 with TRBJ2-7; weak D call: TRBD1 (6 bases). The CDR3 totals 12 residues. CDR1 is SGHTA and CDR2 is FQGNSA in the germline V gene. Trimming cost V 3 bases and J 5 bases, with 8 bases left between them. CDR3 residues: CASSFTGNEQYF. CDR3 nucleotides: TGTGCCAGCAGCTTTACAGGGAACGAGCAGTACTTC. Drawing the rest from reference TRBV7-2 and TRBJ2-7, the complete variable domain is GAGVSQSPSNKVTEKGKDVELRCDPISGHTALYWYRQSLGQGLEFLIYFQGNSAPDKSGLPSDRFSAERTGGSVSTLTIQRTQQEDSAVYLCASSFTGNEQYFGPGTRLTVT.

This chain connects TRBV12-5 to TRBJ1-1; 9 bases are a match to TRBD1. V dropped 6 bases and J dropped 0; count of bases not matched to a gene: 5. Per germline, CDR1 LGHNT and CDR2 FRNRAP. This CDR3 has 15 amino acids. The DNA of the CDR3 is TGTGCTAGTGGCGGGACAGGGAGAGTGAACACTGAAGCTTTCTTT. The encoded protein is CASGGTGRVNTEAFF. The full variable domain, with the rest looked up from reference TRBV12-5 and TRBJ1-1, is DARVTQTPRHKVTEMGQEVTMRCQPILGHNTVFWYRQTMMQGLELLAYFRNRAPLDDSGMPKDRFSAEMPDATLATLKIQPSEPRDSAVYFCASGGTGRVNTEAFFGQGTRLTVV.

The CDR3 DNA sequence: TGTGCCAGCAGTCGAAACGCCAGGTTAGCTAACGAGCAGTACTTC. Amino acids: CASSRNARLANEQYF. The rearrangement links TRBV7-9 to TRBJ2-7; D remains ambiguous. The CDR3 has 15 amino acids. Germline-derived CDR1 and CDR2 are SEHNR and FQNEAQ (reference sequence). V lost 6 bases to trimming and J lost 5 bases, with 20 bases between them.

This clonotype was seen many times. The genes are TRBV20-1 and TRBJ1-6, with D possibly TRBD1 on 5 matching bases. Trimming removed 6 bases at V and 7 bases at J, with 25 bases between. The CDR3 is 17 amino acids. CDR1 and CDR2 (germline): DFQATT, SNEGSKA (reference sequence). The CDR3 coding sequence is TGCAGTGCCCTGCCCGGCGGGGGGTCCCAAGGGAATTCACCCCTCCACTTT. Encoded protein: CSALPGGGSQGNSPLHF.

This clonotype was detected many times. The chain has TRBV20-1 and TRBJ2-2; D is uncertain. Germline V gives CDR1 DFQATT, CDR2 SNEGSKA (reference sequence). The length of the CDR3 is 13 residues. V lost 0 bases and J lost 4, with 6 bases in between. CDR3 in DNA: TGCAGTGCTAGAGATATAGGCACCGGGGAGCTGTTTTTT. It translates to CSARDIGTGELFF.

This chain joins TRBV19 and TRBJ1-1; 8 bases match TRBD1. J was trimmed by 8 bases and V by 3 bases; bases with no gene match: 5. The CDR3 covers 13 residues. Looked up from germline, CDR1 is LNHDA and CDR2 is SQIVND (reference sequence). CDR3 in amino acids: CASSIRDRREAFF. The DNA of the CDR3 is TGTGCCAGTAGTATCCGGGACAGGAGGGAAGCTTTCTTT.

This clonotype was observed once. This sequence joins TRBV20-1 and TRBJ2-1; D possibly corresponds to TRBD2 (6 bases). This CDR3 contains 18 residues. V was shortened by 5 bases and J by 0 bases, with 23 bases between the two germline ends. In germline, CDR1 is DFQATT, CDR2 SNEGSKA (reference sequence). The CDR3 loop reads CSAALNLDGGSSYNEQFF. The CDR3 bases are TGCAGTGCTGCCCTGAACCTCGACGGGGGAAGCTCCTACAATGAGCAGTTCTTC.

This clonotype was recorded only once. The germline gene is not matched at one end of the junction; a read error may be the cause. The chain has TRBV7-9 and TRBJ2-2; 7 bases are a match to TRBD1. Germline V CDR1 and CDR2: SEHNR, FQNEAQ (reference sequence). CDR3 length: 15 residues. CDR3 sequence: CASSRTGVDTGELFF. The CDR3 DNA follows: TGTGCCAGCAGCCGTACAGGGGTAGACACCGGGGAGCTGTTCTTT.

This clonotype has more than one count but fewer than ten. V gene TRBV7-2 combines with J gene TRBJ1-2, with D possibly TRBD1 on 5 matching bases. Germline assignment: CDR1 SGHTA and CDR2 FQGNSA. The CDR3 runs to 16 residues. Trimming stripped 0 bases from V and 0 bases from J, with 11 bases between. In DNA, the CDR3 is TGTGCCAGCAGCTTAGCTTACGACAGCTCTAACTATGGCTACACCTTC. Protein product: CASSLAYDSSNYGYTF.

This clonotype was seen ten or more times. J is TRBJ1-4 and V is TRBV5-1, with 7 bases matching TRBD1. Germline assignment: CDR1 SGHRS and CDR2 YFSETQ. Trimming removed 3 bases from V and 8 bases from J; junction bases left unmatched: 7. The CDR3 runs to 14 residues. The CDR3: CASSSTGSLEKLFF. In DNA form, the CDR3 reads TGCGCCAGCAGCTCGACAGGGTCTCTAGAAAAACTGTTTTTT. Combining the CDR3 with reference TRBV5-1 and TRBJ1-4 gives the whole variable domain KAGVTQTPRYLIKTRGQQVTLSCSPISGHRSVSWYQQTPGQGLQFLFEYFSETQRNKGNFPGRFSGRQFSNSRSEMNVSTLELGDSALYLCASSSTGSLEKLFFGSGTQLSVL.

This clonotype was counted at least ten times. The V call is TRBV4-3, the J call TRBJ1-6; 7 bases map to TRBD1. The junction had 10 bases not matched to a gene; V was cut back by 0 bases and J by 11 bases. CDR3 size: 16 residues. Per germline, CDR1 LGHNA and CDR2 YSLEER. CDR3 DNA: TGCGCCAGCAGCCAAGATAGGCCAGGGGGGCGGACACCCCTCCACTTT. This translates into CASSQDRPGGRTPLHF.

This clonotype has just a few counts. The chain is built from TRBV4-2 and TRBJ1-1; unclear D gene. The germline gives CDR1 LGHNA, CDR2 YNFKEQ. The CDR3 spans 14 residues. Trimming stripped 1 base from V and 6 bases from J, with 12 bases between. The CDR3 is CASSQGRAQAEAFF. The CDR3 DNA follows: TGTGCCAGCAGCCAAGGAAGGGCGCAGGCTGAAGCTTTCTTT.

The J gene is TRBJ1-2, the V gene TRBV25-1, with TRBD1 matching 7 bases. V trimming: 4 bases; J trimming: 8 bases; junction bases outside the gene matches: 7. CDR3 length equals 13 residues. Looked up from germline, CDR1 is MGHDK and CDR2 is SYGVNS. The CDR3 nucleotides are TGTGCCAGCAGTGGCGCGACAGGGCACGGCTACACCTTC. It translates to CASSGATGHGYTF.

The chain combines TRBV18 with TRBJ1-1; a possible D gene is TRBD1 (6 bases). Germline CDR1 and CDR2: KGHSH and LQKENI. Trimming removed 6 bases from V and 2 bases from J, with 13 bases in between. CDR3 length: 14 amino acids. The CDR3 here is CASSRAGANTEAFF. The CDR3 DNA follows: TGTGCCAGCTCCAGGGCAGGGGCTAACACTGAAGCTTTCTTT.

This clonotype was detected ten times or more. The rearrangement links TRBV19 to TRBJ1-2; 8 bases map to TRBD1. CDR3 length: 13 residues. The V and J ends lost 7 bases and 2 bases, in that order; junction bases with no gene match: 3. From germline, CDR1 is LNHDA and CDR2 SQIVND (reference sequence). This CDR3 reads CASTQGANYGYTF. CDR3 in DNA: TGTGCCAGTACCCAGGGGGCGAACTATGGCTACACCTTC.

This clonotype has a count of ten or more. The chain employs TRBV19 and TRBJ1-2; D perhaps matches TRBD1 (5 bases). This CDR3 contains 13 residues. Trimming left V 7 bases short and J 0 bases short, with 9 bases between. CDR1 and CDR2 (germline): LNHDA, SQIVND (reference sequence). CDR3 loop: CASIGTANYGYTF. CDR3 sequence (DNA): TGTGCCAGTATCGGGACTGCTAACTATGGCTACACCTTC.

In its sample, this clonotype was seen many times. The chain recombines TRBV7-9 with TRBJ1-5; 9 bases match TRBD1. The CDR3 is 15 amino acids. The ends lost 5 bases at V and 4 bases at J; junction bases unmatched: 6. Germline V gene sequence: CDR1 SEHNR, CDR2 FQNEAQ (reference sequence). In DNA, the CDR3 is TGTGCCAGCAGCGCCGGGACAGGGACAAATCAGCCCCAGCATTTT. It specifies CASSAGTGTNQPQHF.

This clonotype is judged medium-sized. The rearrangement links TRBV15 to TRBJ2-5; the D gene is possibly TRBD2 (5 bases). Trimming left V 0 bases short and J 3 bases short, with 5 bases between. Germline V gene sequence: CDR1 LNHNV, CDR2 YYDKDF (reference sequence). The CDR3 extends over 13 amino acids. In nucleotides, the CDR3 is TGTGCCACCAGCAGAGAGAGGGAAGAGACCCAGTACTTC. Translating gives CATSREREETQYF.

The rearrangement joins TRBV5-4 to TRBJ2-6; D is undetermined. Per germline, CDR1 SGHNT and CDR2 YYREEE (reference sequence). V was cut by 1 base and J by 2 bases, with 13 bases left in between. The CDR3 is made up of 17 amino acids. The CDR3 loop is CASSLITARPGANVLTF. In nucleotides, the CDR3 is TGTGCCAGCAGCTTGATAACAGCTAGACCTGGGGCCAACGTCCTGACTTTC.